Included here is one T cell receptor (beta chain) sequence, with context. As yet, its antigen is unknown. Data came from immunoSEQ multiplex PCR; TCRdb stores just in-frame clones and leaves some out. The sample has about 89,000 clones, 75% to 90% seen once. The source of the sample is a study of T cell responses to AZD1222 COVID-19 vaccine. Study-level points and caveats: Spike-specific TCR breadth and depth rose after two AZD1222 doses.

The CDR3 spans 14 residues. With V trimmed by 3 bases and J by 4 bases, 3 bases remained unmatched. CDR1 is KGHSH and CDR2 is LQKENI in the germline V gene. Second doses were pooled across both intervals (about 4 or about 12 weeks). The chain is built from TRBV18 and TRBJ1-2, with 9 bases lining up with TRBD1. This specimen was peripheral blood, taken 28 days after the second AZD1222 dose. This sequence was found in an adult who received the AZD1222 COVID-19 vaccine. The CDR3 sequence: CASSPPGQGYGYTF. Here the CDR3 DNA reads TGTGCCAGCTCACCCCCGGGACAGGGCTATGGCTACACCTTC.